Detailed here is one T cell receptor beta chain. The data were taken from a study of blood T cell repertoires in COVID-19. Repertoires were generated with immunoSEQ multiplex PCR, while TCRdb's copy carries only in-frame clones and drops some. The table has about 190,000 clones, 88% seen once; the top ten hold 5% to 7.5%. V trimming: 7 bases; J trimming: 0 bases; junction bases outside the gene matches: 23. From germline, CDR1 is LNHDA and CDR2 SQIVND (reference sequence). There are 20 residues in the CDR3. V is TRBV19 and J is TRBJ1-1, with TRBD1 matching over 7 bases. This receptor was obtained from a woman between 40 and 55 years old who had recovered from COVID-19. Sequences were obtained from peripheral blood. The chain's CDR3 is CASTQGSPSTGFHMNTEAFF. The CDR3 DNA reads as TGTGCCAGTACCCAAGGGTCCCCCTCGACAGGGTTCCACATGAACACTGAAGCTTTCTTT. Drawing the rest from reference TRBV19 and TRBJ1-1, the complete variable domain is DGGITQSPKYLFRKEGQNVTLSCEQNLNHDAMYWYRQDPGQGLRLIYYSQIVNDFQKGDIAEGYSVSREKKESFPLTVTSAQKNPTAFYLCASTQGSPSTGFHMNTEAFFGQGTRLTVV.